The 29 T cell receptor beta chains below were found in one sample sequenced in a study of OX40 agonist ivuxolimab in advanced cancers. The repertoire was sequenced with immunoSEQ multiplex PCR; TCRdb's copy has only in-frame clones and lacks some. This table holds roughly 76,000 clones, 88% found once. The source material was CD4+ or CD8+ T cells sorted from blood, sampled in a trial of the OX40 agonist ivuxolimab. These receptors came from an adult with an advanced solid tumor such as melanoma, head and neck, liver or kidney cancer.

CDR3 nucleotide sequence: TGTGCCAGCAGCTACGGACAGGGGGGAGAGACCCAGTACTTC. It specifies CASSYGQGGETQYF. This chain joins TRBV9 and TRBJ2-5; 10 bases align to TRBD1. Germline-derived CDR1 and CDR2 are SGDLS and YYNGEE. V trimming: 4 bases; J trimming: 4 bases; junction bases outside the gene matches: 4. The CDR3 extends over 14 amino acids.

The CDR3 sequence is CASGINPIAATYEQYF. The CDR3 bases are TGTGCTAGTGGTATTAACCCCATAGCGGCAACCTACGAGCAGTACTTC. The V call is TRBV12-5, the J call TRBJ2-7, with a possible D match to TRBD2 (6 bases). The CDR3 sequence is 16 residues long. Germline lookup yields CDR1 LGHNT and CDR2 FRNRAP. Trimming took 5 bases from V and 2 from J, leaving 19 bases between them.

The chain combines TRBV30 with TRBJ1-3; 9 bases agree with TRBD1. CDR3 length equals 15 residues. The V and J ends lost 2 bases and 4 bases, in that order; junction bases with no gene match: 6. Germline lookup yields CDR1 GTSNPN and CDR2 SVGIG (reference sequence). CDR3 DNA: TGTGCCTGGAGTCTCCCCGGGACAGGGGGAAACACCATATATTTT. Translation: CAWSLPGTGGNTIYF.

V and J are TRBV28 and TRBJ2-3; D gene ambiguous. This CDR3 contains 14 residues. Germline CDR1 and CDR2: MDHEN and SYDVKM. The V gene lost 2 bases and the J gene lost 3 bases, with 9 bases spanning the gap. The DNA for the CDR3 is TGTGCCAGCAGTTTAAAGGGCACTACAGATACGCAGTATTTT. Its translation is CASSLKGTTDTQYF. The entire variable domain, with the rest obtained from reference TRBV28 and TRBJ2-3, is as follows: DVKVTQSSRYLVKRTGEKVFLECVQDMDHENMFWYRQDPGLGLRLIYFSYDVKMKEKGDIPEGYSVSREKKERFSLILESASTNQTSMYLCASSLKGTTDTQYFGPGTRLTVL.

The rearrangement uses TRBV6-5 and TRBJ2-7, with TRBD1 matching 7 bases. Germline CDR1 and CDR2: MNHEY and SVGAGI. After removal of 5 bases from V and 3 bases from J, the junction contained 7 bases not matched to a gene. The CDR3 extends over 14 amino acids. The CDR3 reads CASSPPGQNYEQYF. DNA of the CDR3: TGTGCCAGCAGTCCTCCGGGACAGAACTACGAGCAGTACTTC.

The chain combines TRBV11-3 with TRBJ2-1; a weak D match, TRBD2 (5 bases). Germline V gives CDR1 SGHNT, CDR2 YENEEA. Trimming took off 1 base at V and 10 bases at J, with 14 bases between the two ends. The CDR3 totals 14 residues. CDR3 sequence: CASSLGGLVGEQFF. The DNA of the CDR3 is TGTGCCAGCAGCTTAGGAGGGCTAGTAGGCGAGCAGTTCTTC.

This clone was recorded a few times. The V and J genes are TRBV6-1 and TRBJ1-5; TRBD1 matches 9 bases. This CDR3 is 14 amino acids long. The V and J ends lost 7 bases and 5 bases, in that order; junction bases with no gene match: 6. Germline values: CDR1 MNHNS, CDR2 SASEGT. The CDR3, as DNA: TGTGCCAGCACTATCCGGGACAGGGATCAGCCCCAGCATTTT. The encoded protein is CASTIRDRDQPQHF.

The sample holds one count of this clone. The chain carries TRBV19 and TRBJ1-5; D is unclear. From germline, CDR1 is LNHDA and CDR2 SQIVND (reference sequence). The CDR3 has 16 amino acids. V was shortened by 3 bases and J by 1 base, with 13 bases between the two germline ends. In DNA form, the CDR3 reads TGTGCCAGTAGTATGCCGTCTCGCCCAAGCAATCAGCCCCAGCATTTT. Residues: CASSMPSRPSNQPQHF.

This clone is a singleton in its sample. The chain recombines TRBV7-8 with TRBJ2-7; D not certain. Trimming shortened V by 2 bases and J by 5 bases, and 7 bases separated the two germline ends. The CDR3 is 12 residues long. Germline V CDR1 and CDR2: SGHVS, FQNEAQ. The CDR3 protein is CASSLMGNEQYF. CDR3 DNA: TGTGCCAGCAGCTTAATGGGGAACGAGCAGTACTTC.

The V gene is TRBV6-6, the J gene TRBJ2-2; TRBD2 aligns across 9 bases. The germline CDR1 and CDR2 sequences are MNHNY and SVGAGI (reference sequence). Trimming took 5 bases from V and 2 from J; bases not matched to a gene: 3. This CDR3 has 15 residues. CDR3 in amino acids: CASSVAGVNTGELFF. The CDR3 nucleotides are TGTGCCAGCAGTGTAGCGGGAGTTAACACCGGGGAGCTGTTTTTT.

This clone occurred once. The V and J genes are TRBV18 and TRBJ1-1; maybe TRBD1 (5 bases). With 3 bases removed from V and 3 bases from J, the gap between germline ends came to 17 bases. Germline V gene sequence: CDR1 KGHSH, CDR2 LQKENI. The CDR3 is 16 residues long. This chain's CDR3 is CASSPPGLRGYTEAFF. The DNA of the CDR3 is TGTGCCAGCTCACCTCCCGGCCTAAGGGGCTACACTGAAGCTTTCTTT.

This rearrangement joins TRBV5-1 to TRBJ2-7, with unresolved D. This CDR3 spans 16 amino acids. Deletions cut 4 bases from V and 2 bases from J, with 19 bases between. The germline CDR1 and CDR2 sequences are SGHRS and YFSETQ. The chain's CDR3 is CASSVTTPDVAYEQYF. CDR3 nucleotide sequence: TGCGCCAGCAGCGTGACAACACCGGATGTAGCCTACGAGCAGTACTTC.

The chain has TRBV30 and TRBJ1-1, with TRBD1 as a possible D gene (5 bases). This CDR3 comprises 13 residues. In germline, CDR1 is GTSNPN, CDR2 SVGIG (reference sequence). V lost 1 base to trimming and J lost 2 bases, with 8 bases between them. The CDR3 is CAWSGQTNTEAFF. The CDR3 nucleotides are TGTGCCTGGAGTGGACAGACTAACACTGAAGCTTTCTTT.

The chain's CDR3 is CATSTGPTEGTQYF. As DNA, the CDR3 is TGTGCCACCAGCACCGGGCCTACTGAGGGTACGCAGTATTTT. This chain joins TRBV15 and TRBJ2-3; possible D gene TRBD2, 5 bases. This CDR3 has 14 amino acids. V lost 4 bases and J lost 8, with 16 bases in between. Germline V lookup: CDR1 LNHNV, CDR2 YYDKDF (reference sequence). Full variable domain (remainder filled in from reference TRBV15 and TRBJ2-3): DAMVIQNPRYQVTQFGKPVTLSCSQTLNHNVMYWYQQKSSQAPKLLFHYYDKDFNNEADTPDNFQSRRPNTSFCFLDIRSPGLGDTAMYLCATSTGPTEGTQYFGPGTRLTVL.

CDR3: CASSSGLGNYKQYF. In DNA, the CDR3 is TGTGCCAGCAGCTCCGGACTAGGAAACTATAAGCAGTACTTC. V gene TRBV11-2 combines with J gene TRBJ2-7; 7 bases line up with TRBD2. With V trimmed by 4 bases and J by 8 bases, 11 bases remained unmatched. The CDR3 runs to 14 residues. CDR1 is SGHAT, CDR2 FQNNGV, per germline.

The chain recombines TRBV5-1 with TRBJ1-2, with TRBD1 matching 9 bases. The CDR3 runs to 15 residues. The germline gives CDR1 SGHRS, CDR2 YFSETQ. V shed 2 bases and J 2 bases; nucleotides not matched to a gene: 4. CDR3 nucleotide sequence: TGCGCCAGCAGCTTAGCCGGGACAGGGAACTATGGCTACACCTTC. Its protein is CASSLAGTGNYGYTF.

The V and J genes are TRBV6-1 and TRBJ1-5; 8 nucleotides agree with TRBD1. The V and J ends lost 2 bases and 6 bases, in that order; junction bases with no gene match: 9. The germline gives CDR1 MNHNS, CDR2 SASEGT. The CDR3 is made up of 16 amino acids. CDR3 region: CASSEQGAHEAQPQHF. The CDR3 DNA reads TGTGCCAGCAGTGAACAGGGGGCGCATGAAGCTCAGCCCCAGCATTTT.

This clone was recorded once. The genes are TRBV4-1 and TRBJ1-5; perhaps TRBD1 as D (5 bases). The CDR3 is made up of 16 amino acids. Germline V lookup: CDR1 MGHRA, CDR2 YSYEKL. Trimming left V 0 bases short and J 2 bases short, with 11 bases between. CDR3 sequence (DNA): TGCGCCAGCAGCCAAGATGGGGGATTGGGCAATCAGCCCCAGCATTTT. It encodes CASSQDGGLGNQPQHF.

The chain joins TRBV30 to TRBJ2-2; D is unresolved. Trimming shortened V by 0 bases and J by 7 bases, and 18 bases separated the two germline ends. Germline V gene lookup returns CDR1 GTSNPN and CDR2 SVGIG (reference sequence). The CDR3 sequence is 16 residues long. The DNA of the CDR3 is TGTGCCTGGAGTGTACGTCTAGGGATTCTCGGCGGGGAGCTGTTTTTT. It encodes CAWSVRLGILGGELFF.

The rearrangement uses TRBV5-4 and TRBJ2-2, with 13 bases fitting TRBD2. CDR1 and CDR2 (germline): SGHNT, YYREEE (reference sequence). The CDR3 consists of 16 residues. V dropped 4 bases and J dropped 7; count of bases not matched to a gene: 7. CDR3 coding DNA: TGTGCCAGCAGCCGGTGGACTAGCGGGAGTGACGGGGAGCTGTTTTTT. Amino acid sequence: CASSRWTSGSDGELFF.

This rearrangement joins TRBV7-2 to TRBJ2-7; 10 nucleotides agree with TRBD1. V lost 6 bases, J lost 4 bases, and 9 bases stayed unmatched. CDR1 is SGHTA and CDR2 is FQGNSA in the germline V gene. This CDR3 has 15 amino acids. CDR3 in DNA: TGTGCCAGCAGTACCCGACAGGGGGCTTTTTACGAGCAGTACTTC. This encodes CASSTRQGAFYEQYF. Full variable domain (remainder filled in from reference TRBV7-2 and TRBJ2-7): GAGVSQSPSNKVTEKGKDVELRCDPISGHTALYWYRQSLGQGLEFLIYFQGNSAPDKSGLPSDRFSAERTGGSVSTLTIQRTQQEDSAVYLCASSTRQGAFYEQYFGPGTRLTVT.

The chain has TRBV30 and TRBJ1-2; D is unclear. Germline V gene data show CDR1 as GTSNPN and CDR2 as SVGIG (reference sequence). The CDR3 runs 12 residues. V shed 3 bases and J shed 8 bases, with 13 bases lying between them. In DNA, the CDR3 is TGTGCCTGGAGCCGACGGGATTCCGGCTACACCTTC. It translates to CAWSRRDSGYTF.

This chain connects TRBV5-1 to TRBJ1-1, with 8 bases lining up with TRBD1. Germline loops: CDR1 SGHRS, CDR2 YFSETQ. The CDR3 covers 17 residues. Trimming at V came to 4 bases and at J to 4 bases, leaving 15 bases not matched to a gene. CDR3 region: CASSTSRQGTGVTEAFF. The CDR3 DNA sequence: TGCGCCAGCAGCACCAGCCGACAGGGGACGGGTGTCACTGAAGCTTTCTTT.

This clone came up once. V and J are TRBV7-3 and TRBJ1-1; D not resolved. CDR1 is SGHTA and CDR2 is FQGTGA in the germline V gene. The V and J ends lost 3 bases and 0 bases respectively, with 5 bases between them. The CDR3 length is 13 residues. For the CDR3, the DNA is TGTGCCAGCAGCTTCAATTTGAACACTGAAGCTTTCTTT. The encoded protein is CASSFNLNTEAFF.

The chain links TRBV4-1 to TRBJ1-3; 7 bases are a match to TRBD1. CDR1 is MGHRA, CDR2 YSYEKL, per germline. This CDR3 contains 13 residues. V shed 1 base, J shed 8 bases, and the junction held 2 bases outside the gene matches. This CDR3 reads CASSQGRGDTIYF. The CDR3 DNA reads TGCGCCAGCAGCCAAGGCAGGGGGGACACCATATATTTT.

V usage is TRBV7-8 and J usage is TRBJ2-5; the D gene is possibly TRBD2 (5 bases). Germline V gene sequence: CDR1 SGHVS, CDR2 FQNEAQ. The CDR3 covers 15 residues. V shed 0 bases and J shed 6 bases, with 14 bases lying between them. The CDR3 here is CASSLAEAGMKTQYF. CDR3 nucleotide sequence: TGTGCCAGCAGCTTAGCTGAGGCGGGTATGAAGACCCAGTACTTC.

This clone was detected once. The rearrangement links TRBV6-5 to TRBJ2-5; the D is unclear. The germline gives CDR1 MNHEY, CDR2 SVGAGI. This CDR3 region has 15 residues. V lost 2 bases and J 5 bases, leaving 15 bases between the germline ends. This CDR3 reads CASSYDPSFMETQYF. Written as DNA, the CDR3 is TGTGCCAGCAGTTACGACCCGTCGTTTATGGAGACCCAGTACTTC.

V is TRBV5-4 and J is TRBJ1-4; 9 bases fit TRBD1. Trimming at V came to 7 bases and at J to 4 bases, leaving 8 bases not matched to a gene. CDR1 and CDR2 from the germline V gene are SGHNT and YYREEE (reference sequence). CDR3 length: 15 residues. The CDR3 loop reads CASGVQGAGNEKLFF. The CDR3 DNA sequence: TGTGCCAGCGGCGTACAGGGGGCGGGTAATGAAAAACTGTTTTTT.

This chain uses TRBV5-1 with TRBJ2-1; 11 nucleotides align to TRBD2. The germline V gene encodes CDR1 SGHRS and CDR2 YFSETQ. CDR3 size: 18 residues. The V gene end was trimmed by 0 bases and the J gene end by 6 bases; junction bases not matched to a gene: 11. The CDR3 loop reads CASSLGAFPTSGGNEQFF. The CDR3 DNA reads TGCGCCAGCAGCTTGGGTGCTTTCCCAACTAGCGGGGGCAATGAGCAGTTCTTC.